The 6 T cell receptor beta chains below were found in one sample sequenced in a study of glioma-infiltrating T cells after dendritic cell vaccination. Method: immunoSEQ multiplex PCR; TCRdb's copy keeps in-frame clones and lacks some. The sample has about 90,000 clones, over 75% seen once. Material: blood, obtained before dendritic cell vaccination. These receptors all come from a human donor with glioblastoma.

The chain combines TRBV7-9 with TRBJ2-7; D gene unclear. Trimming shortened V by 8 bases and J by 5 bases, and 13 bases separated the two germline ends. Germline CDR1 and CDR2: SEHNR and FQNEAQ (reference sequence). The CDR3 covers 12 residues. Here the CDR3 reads CASALVRDEQYF. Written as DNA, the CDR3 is TGTGCCAGCGCCCTCGTGCGCGACGAGCAGTACTTC.

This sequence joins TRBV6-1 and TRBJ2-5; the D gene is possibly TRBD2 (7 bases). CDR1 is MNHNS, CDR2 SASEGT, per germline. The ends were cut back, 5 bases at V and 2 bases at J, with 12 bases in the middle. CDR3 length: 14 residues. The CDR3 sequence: CASSQGTTQETQYF. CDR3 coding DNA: TGTGCCAGCAGTCAGGGGACTACGCAAGAGACCCAGTACTTC.

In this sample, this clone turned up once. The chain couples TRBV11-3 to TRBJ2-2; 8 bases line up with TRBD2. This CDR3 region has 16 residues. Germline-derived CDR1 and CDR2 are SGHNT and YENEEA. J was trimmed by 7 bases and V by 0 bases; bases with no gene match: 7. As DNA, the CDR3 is TGTGCCAGCAGCTTAGATCCAGCGGGGGCTGTCGGGGAGCTGTTTTTT. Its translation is CASSLDPAGAVGELFF.

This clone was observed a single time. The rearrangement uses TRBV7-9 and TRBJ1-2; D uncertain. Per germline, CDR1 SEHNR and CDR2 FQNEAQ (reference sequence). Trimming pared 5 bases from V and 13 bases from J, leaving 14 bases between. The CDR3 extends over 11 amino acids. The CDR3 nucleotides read TGTGCCAGCAGCGCCCAACGGTTCTCCACCTTC. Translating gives CASSAQRFSTF.

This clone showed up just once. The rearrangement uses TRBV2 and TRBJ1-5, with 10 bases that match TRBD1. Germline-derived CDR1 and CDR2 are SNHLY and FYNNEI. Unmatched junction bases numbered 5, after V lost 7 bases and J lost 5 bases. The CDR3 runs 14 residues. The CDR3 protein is CASTAGQGYQPQHF. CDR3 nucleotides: TGTGCCAGCACCGCGGGACAGGGGTATCAGCCCCAGCATTTT.

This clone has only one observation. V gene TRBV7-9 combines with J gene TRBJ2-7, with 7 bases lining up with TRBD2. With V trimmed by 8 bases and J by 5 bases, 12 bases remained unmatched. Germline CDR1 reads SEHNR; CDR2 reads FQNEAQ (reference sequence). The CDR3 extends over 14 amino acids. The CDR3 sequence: CASSSWWGGNEQYF. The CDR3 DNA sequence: TGTGCCAGCTCATCTTGGTGGGGGGGTAACGAGCAGTACTTC.